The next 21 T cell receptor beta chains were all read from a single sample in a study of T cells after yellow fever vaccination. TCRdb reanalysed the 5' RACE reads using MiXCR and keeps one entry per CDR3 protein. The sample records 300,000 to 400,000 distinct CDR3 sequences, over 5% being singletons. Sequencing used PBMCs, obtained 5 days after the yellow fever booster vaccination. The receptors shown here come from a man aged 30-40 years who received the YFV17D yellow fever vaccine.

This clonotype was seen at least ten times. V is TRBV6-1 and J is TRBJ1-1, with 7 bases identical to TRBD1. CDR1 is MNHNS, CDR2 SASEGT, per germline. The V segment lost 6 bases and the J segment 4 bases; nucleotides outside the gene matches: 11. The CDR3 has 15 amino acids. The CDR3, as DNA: TGTGCCAGCAGCACCTCTCAGGGGGGATTCACTGAAGCTTTCTTT. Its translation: CASSTSQGGFTEAFF.

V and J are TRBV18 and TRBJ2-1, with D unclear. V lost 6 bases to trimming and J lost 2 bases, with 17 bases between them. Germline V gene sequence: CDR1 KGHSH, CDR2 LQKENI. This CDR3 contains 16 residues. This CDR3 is CASSTSPLGTYNEQFF. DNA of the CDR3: TGTGCCAGCTCGACCTCACCATTGGGCACCTACAATGAGCAGTTCTTC.

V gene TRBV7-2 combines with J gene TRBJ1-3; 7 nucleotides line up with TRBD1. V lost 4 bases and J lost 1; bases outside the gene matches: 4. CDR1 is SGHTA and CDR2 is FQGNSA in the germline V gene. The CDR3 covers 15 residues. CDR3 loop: CASSSGTASGNTIYF. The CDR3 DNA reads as TGTGCCAGCAGCTCAGGGACAGCTTCTGGAAACACCATATATTTT.

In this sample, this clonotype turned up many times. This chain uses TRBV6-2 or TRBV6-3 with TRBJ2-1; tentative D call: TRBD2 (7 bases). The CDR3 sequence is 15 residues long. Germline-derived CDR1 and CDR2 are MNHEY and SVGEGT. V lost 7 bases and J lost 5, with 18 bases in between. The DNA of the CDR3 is TGTGCCAGCAAGGGGAGGGGGAAGGGTGACAATGAGCAGTTCTTC. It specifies CASKGRGKGDNEQFF.

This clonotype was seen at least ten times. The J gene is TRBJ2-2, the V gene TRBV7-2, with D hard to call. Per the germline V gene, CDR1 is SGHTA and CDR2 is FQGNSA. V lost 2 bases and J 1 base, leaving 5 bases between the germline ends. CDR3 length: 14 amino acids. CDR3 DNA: TGTGCCAGCAGCTTAAGTGGGAACACCGGGGAGCTGTTTTTT. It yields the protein CASSLSGNTGELFF.

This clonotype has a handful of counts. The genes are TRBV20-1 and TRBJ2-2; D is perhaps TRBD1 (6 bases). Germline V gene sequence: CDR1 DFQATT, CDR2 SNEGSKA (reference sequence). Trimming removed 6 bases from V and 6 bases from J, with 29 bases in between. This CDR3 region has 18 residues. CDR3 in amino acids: CSAPLPPGTRGGSGELFF. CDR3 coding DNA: TGCAGTGCCCCACTCCCCCCCGGGACCCGAGGGGGATCCGGGGAGCTGTTTTTT.

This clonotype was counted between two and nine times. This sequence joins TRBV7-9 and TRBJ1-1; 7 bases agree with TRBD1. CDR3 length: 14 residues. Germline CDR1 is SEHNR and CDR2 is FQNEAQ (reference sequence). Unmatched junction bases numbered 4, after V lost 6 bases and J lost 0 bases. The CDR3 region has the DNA TGTGCCAGCAGATGGGGACAGCTGAACACTGAAGCTTTCTTT. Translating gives CASRWGQLNTEAFF.

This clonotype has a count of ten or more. CDR3 nucleotides: TGCGCCAGCTCTGGACTAGCGGGAGGCTACGAGCAGTACTTC. This encodes CASSGLAGGYEQYF. The chain has TRBV5-1 and TRBJ2-7, with 14 bases matching TRBD2. Trimming took 7 bases from V and 3 from J; bases not matched to a gene: 3. This CDR3 is built from 14 residues. Germline V CDR1 and CDR2: SGHRS, YFSETQ.

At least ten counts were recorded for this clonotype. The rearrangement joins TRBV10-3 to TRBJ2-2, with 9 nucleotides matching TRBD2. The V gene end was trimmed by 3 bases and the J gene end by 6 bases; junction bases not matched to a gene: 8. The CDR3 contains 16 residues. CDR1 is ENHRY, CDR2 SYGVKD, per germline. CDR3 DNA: TGTGCCATCAGTGAAGCGGGAGGCCGCGGAGCCGGGGAGCTGTTTTTT. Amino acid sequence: CAISEAGGRGAGELFF.

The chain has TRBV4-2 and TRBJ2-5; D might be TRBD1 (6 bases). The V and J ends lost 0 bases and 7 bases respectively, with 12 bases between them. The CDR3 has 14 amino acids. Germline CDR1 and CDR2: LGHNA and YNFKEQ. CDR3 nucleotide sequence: TGTGCCAGCAGCCAAGACACAGGGTCAGCGACCCAGTACTTC. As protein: CASSQDTGSATQYF.

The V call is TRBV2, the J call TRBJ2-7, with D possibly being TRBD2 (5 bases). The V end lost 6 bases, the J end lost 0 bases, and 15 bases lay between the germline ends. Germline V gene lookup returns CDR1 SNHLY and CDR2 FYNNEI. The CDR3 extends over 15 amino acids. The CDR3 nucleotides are TGTGCCAGCAGCGGGGTTAGGGCCGCCTCCTACGAGCAGTACTTC. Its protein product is CASSGVRAASYEQYF.

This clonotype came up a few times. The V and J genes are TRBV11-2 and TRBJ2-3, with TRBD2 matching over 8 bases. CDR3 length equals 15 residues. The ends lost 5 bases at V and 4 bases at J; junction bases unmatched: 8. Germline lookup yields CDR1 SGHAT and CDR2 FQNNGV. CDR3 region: CASSDRGGAADTQYF. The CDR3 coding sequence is TGTGCCAGCAGCGACCGGGGGGGCGCGGCAGATACGCAGTATTTT.

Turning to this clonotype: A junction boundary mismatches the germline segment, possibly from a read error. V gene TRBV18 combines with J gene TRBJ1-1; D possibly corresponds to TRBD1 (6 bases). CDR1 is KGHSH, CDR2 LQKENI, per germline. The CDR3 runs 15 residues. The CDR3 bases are TGTTCCAGCTCACCACAGGGATGGGAGGACACTGAAGCTTTCTTT. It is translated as CSSSPQGWEDTEAFF.

The CDR3 sequence is CASSFRLAAEQYF. The CDR3 bases are TGTGCCAGCAGCTTTAGGCTAGCAGCCGAGCAGTACTTC. The V call is TRBV7-2, the J call TRBJ2-7, with D possibly matching TRBD2 (5 bases). Germline V gene data show CDR1 as SGHTA and CDR2 as FQGNSA. The CDR3 runs 13 residues. V was cut by 3 bases and J by 6 bases, with 12 bases left in between.

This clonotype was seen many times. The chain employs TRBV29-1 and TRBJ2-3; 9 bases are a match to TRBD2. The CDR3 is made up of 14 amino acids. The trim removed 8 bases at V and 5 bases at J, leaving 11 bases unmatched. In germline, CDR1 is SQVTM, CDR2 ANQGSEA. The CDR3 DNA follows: TGCAGCAGCTACTCACGACTAGCGGTAGATACGCAGTATTTT. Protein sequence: CSSYSRLAVDTQYF.

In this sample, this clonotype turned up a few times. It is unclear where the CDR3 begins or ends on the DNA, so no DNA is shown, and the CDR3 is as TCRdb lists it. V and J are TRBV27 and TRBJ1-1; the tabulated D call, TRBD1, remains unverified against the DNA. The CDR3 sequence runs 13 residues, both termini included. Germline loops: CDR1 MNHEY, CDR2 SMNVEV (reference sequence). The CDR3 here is CASSFSGQGVAFF.

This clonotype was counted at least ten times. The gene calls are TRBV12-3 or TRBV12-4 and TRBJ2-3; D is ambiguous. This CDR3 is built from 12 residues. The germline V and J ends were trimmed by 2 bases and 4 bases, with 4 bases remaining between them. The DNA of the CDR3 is TGTGCCAGCAGTTTATTGCCAGATACGCAGTATTTT. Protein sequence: CASSLLPDTQYF.

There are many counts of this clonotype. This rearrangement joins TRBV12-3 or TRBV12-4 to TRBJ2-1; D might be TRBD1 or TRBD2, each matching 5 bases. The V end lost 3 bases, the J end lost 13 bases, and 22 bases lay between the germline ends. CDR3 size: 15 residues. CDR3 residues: CASSFDWGNAEAQFF. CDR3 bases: TGTGCCAGCAGTTTTGATTGGGGGAACGCGGAGGCCCAGTTCTTC.

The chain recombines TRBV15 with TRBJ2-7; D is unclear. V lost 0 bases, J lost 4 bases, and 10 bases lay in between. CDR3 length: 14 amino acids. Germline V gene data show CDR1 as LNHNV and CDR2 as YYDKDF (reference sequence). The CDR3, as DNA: TGTGCCACCAGCAGAGATCTGGGTAATTACGAGCAGTACTTC. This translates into CATSRDLGNYEQYF.

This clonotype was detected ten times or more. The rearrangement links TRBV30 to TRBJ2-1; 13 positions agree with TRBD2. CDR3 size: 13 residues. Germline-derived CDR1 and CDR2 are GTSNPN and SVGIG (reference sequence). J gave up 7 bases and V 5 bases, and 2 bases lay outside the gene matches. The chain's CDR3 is CAWGTSGINEQFF. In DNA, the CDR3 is TGTGCCTGGGGGACTAGCGGGATTAATGAGCAGTTCTTC.

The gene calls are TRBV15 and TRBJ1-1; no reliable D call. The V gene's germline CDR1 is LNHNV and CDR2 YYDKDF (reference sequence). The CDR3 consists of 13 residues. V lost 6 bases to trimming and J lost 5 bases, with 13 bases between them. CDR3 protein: CATRADLGTEAFF. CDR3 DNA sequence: TGTGCCACCAGGGCCGACCTAGGTACTGAAGCTTTCTTT.